The next 27 T cell receptor beta chains were all read from a single sample in a study of blood T cells in healthy people across ages. Then a second PCR, running roughly 7 to 11 cycles, was carried out with a sample-barcoded 5' primer and a J-beta primer mix. TCRdb re-called the 5' RACE reads with MiXCR, one entry per CDR3 protein. This table has about 1.4 million distinct CDR3 sequences, almost 60% appearing once. What was sequenced was blood. The receptors originated from a man between 18 and 29 years old in good health.

The chain uses TRBV29-1 and TRBJ2-2; D might be TRBD1 (6 bases). The CDR3 has 13 amino acids. CDR1 SQVTM and CDR2 ANQGSEA come from the germline V gene. Trimming removed 7 bases at V and 2 bases at J, with 11 bases between. Written as DNA, the CDR3 is TGCAGCGCTCTGGACAGCAACACCGGGGAGCTGTTTTTT. As protein: CSALDSNTGELFF.

The chain couples TRBV24-1 to TRBJ2-5; D ambiguous. This CDR3 has 12 amino acids. V lost 1 base and J lost 7, with 6 bases in between. Germline-derived CDR1 and CDR2 are KGHDR and SFDVKD. CDR3 in amino acids: CATSDFVGTQYF. CDR3 bases: TGTGCCACCAGTGATTTTGTGGGGACCCAGTACTTC.

There are a few counts of this clonotype. This rearrangement joins TRBV5-1 to TRBJ2-1; D possibly corresponds to TRBD2 (5 bases). The CDR3 consists of 16 residues. Trimming removed 4 bases from V and 2 bases from J, with 16 bases in between. Germline values: CDR1 SGHRS, CDR2 YFSETQ. DNA of the CDR3: TGCGCCAGCAGCCCGAACGCGGGTAAGACCTACAATGAGCAGTTCTTC. It translates to CASSPNAGKTYNEQFF.

V and J are TRBV28 and TRBJ2-3; D is perhaps TRBD2 (5 bases). V gave up 4 bases and J gave up 1 base, with 12 bases separating them. Germline CDR1 and CDR2: MDHEN and SYDVKM. The CDR3 spans 15 residues. The CDR3 loop is CASSWGRDRTDTQYF. The CDR3 region has the DNA TGTGCCAGCAGTTGGGGTCGGGATCGCACAGATACGCAGTATTTT. Looking up the rest from reference TRBV28 and TRBJ2-3 gives the full variable domain: DVKVTQSSRYLVKRTGEKVFLECVQDMDHENMFWYRQDPGLGLRLIYFSYDVKMKEKGDIPEGYSVSREKKERFSLILESASTNQTSMYLCASSWGRDRTDTQYFGPGTRLTVL.

This rearrangement joins TRBV12-3 or TRBV12-4 to TRBJ1-4; no clear D gene. V lost 6 bases, J lost 5 bases, and 13 bases lay in between. This CDR3 is 14 amino acids long. CDR3 sequence reads: CASSRGNVNEKLFF. The CDR3 nucleotides are TGTGCCAGCAGCCGAGGGAATGTCAATGAAAAACTGTTTTTT.

The genes are TRBV20-1 and TRBJ1-1, with no clear D. The length of the CDR3 is 15 residues. Deletions cut 0 bases from V and 1 base from J, with 12 bases between. Germline CDR1 reads DFQATT; CDR2 reads SNEGSKA (reference sequence). The CDR3 nucleotides read TGCAGTGCTAGAGACCGTGGACGGCCGAACACTGAAGCTTTCTTT. It encodes CSARDRGRPNTEAFF.

The chain combines TRBV29-1 with TRBJ1-1; D uncertain. Looked up from germline, CDR1 is SQVTM and CDR2 is ANQGSEA. V lost 7 bases and J lost 1, with 16 bases in between. The CDR3 spans 14 residues. The CDR3 is CSGEVGLRNTEAFF. The CDR3 DNA is TGCAGCGGGGAGGTAGGGCTTCGGAACACTGAAGCTTTCTTT.

This clonotype was counted between two and nine times. The chain links TRBV4-1 to TRBJ2-1; 7 nucleotides align to TRBD1. The CDR3 consists of 15 residues. J lost 9 bases, V lost 3 bases, and 11 bases had no gene match. Germline CDR1 is MGHRA and CDR2 is YSYEKL. The CDR3 nucleotides read TGCGCCAGCAGCCATCGAGGGGGCTTAGAAAGTGAGCAGTTCTTC. Its protein is CASSHRGGLESEQFF.

J is TRBJ2-4 and V is TRBV12-3 or TRBV12-4; 9 bases align to TRBD1. This CDR3 spans 15 amino acids. The trim removed 4 bases at V and 3 bases at J, leaving 4 bases unmatched. CDR3 sequence (DNA): TGTGCCAGCAGTTCCCGACAGGGGGACAAAAACATTCAGTACTTC. Its translation is CASSSRQGDKNIQYF.

This chain links TRBV4-2 with TRBJ2-2; 14 positions match TRBD2. The CDR3 runs 19 residues. Germline V gene data show CDR1 as LGHNA and CDR2 as YNFKEQ. V lost 0 bases and J lost 6; bases outside the gene matches: 9. This chain's CDR3 is CASSQDLGTSGSKAGELFF. The CDR3 DNA follows: TGTGCCAGCAGCCAAGATCTCGGGACTAGCGGGAGTAAGGCCGGGGAGCTGTTTTTT.

This chain links TRBV29-1 with TRBJ2-7; 8 nucleotides align to TRBD2. This CDR3 spans 13 amino acids. V shed 7 bases and J 7 bases; nucleotides not matched to a gene: 12. CDR1 and CDR2 (germline): SQVTM, ANQGSEA. CDR3 loop: CSAEPGLVPEQYF. In DNA, the CDR3 is TGCAGCGCTGAGCCGGGACTAGTTCCTGAGCAGTACTTC.

The V gene is TRBV4-1, the J gene TRBJ1-2, with D perhaps TRBD1 (5 bases). CDR1 MGHRA and CDR2 YSYEKL come from the germline V gene. This CDR3 has 14 residues. Between the trimmed V and J ends, which lost 0 bases and 8 bases, there was a span of 13 bases. Written as DNA, the CDR3 is TGCGCCAGCAGCCAAGAGGCAGGGAATACGGGCTACACCTTC. The encoded protein is CASSQEAGNTGYTF.

Many counts were recorded for this clonotype. The chain has TRBV12-3 or TRBV12-4 and TRBJ2-5; D is possibly TRBD1 (6 bases). V lost 3 bases, J lost 5 bases, and 10 bases lay in between. This CDR3 is built from 13 residues. As DNA, the CDR3 is TGTGCCAGCAGTTTGGTAGGGGGTGAGACCCAGTACTTC. Encoded protein: CASSLVGGETQYF.

This chain links TRBV10-3 with TRBJ1-4; no firm D call. CDR1 is ENHRY, CDR2 SYGVKD, per germline. V lost 7 bases, J lost 4 bases, and 10 bases lay in between. The CDR3 has 13 amino acids. The CDR3 sequence: CAIKAGDNEKLFF. For the CDR3, the DNA is TGTGCCATCAAGGCAGGAGATAATGAAAAACTGTTTTTT.

This clonotype occurred a few times. The chain carries TRBV7-9 and TRBJ2-7; 7 bases line up with TRBD1. The CDR3 consists of 14 residues. V gave up 1 base and J gave up 5 bases; unmatched junction bases: 5. Germline values: CDR1 SEHNR, CDR2 FQNEAQ (reference sequence). The CDR3 DNA follows: TGTGCCAGCAGCTTAGGGGCGACAGGGAACGAGCAGTACTTC. It specifies CASSLGATGNEQYF.

About this clonotype itself: Mismatch with germline at one junction end may stem from a read error. This chain uses TRBV5-1 with TRBJ2-7; D is perhaps TRBD1 (6 bases). The CDR3 is 16 residues long. The V gene's germline CDR1 is SGHRS and CDR2 YFSETQ. The CDR3 is CASSLAPTGSSYEQYF. In DNA, the CDR3 is TGTGCCAGCAGCTTAGCGCCAACAGGGAGCTCCTACGAGCAGTACTTC.

This clonotype occurred a few times. The chain joins TRBV14 to TRBJ1-1; D remains ambiguous. V shed 3 bases and J shed 9 bases, with 14 bases lying between them. Germline values: CDR1 SGHDN, CDR2 FVKESK. This CDR3 contains 13 residues. Here the CDR3 reads CASSQGPGSQAFF. Written as DNA, the CDR3 is TGTGCCAGCAGCCAGGGCCCAGGTAGCCAAGCTTTCTTT.

The rearrangement uses TRBV20-1 and TRBJ2-7; D unclear. Per germline, CDR1 DFQATT and CDR2 SNEGSKA (reference sequence). Trimming took 2 bases from V and 7 from J, leaving 12 bases between them. This CDR3 has 12 amino acids. CDR3 amino acids: CSARILYNEQYF. The CDR3, as DNA: TGCAGTGCTAGAATCCTCTACAATGAGCAGTACTTC.

This clonotype was seen only a few times. This chain links TRBV29-1 with TRBJ2-1, with D maybe TRBD2 (6 bases). V lost 0 bases and J lost 2, with 17 bases in between. CDR1 and CDR2 from the germline V gene are SQVTM and ANQGSEA. The length of the CDR3 is 17 residues. The CDR3 region has the DNA TGCAGCGTTGAAGATCAGGCGGGAACGGGCCCCTACAATGAGCAGTTCTTC. It codes for CSVEDQAGTGPYNEQFF.

The chain couples TRBV2 to TRBJ1-1, with unresolved D. The germline V gene encodes CDR1 SNHLY and CDR2 FYNNEI. The CDR3 is 14 amino acids. V shed 8 bases and J shed 1 base, with 14 bases lying between them. CDR3 region: CASHPLPRNTEAFF. The CDR3 region has the DNA TGTGCCAGCCACCCCCTTCCTAGGAACACTGAAGCTTTCTTT.

The V call is TRBV11-3, the J call TRBJ2-1, with D maybe TRBD1 (8 bases). Germline V gives CDR1 SGHNT, CDR2 YENEEA. Between the trimmed V and J ends, which lost 4 bases and 9 bases, there was a span of 16 bases. This CDR3 spans 14 amino acids. In nucleotides, the CDR3 is TGTGCCAGCAGCTCCTCGACAGGGGAGGGTGAGCAGTTCTTC. It specifies CASSSSTGEGEQFF.

This clonotype has only a few counts. The chain uses TRBV4-3 and TRBJ2-7; TRBD1 aligns across 8 bases. V gave up 0 bases and J gave up 5 bases; unmatched junction bases: 3. This CDR3 region has 14 residues. CDR1 is LGHNA and CDR2 is YSLEER in the germline V gene. This CDR3 is CASSQDSGGDEQYF. The CDR3 DNA follows: TGCGCCAGCAGCCAAGATTCAGGGGGCGACGAGCAGTACTTC.

Only a few counts were recorded for this clonotype. J is TRBJ2-3 and V is TRBV12-3 or TRBV12-4; possibly TRBD1 for D (6 bases). The CDR3 totals 15 residues. V gave up 0 bases and J gave up 4 bases, with 11 bases separating them. The CDR3 DNA reads as TGTGCCAGCAGTTTAGCGGGGGCCGGTGCAGATACGCAGTATTTT. As protein: CASSLAGAGADTQYF.

The table lists this clonotype with many counts. The chain combines TRBV5-6 with TRBJ2-3; 11 bases match TRBD1. The ends lost 5 bases at V and 4 bases at J; junction bases unmatched: 6. The CDR3 has 15 residues. Germline CDR1 is SGHDT and CDR2 is YYEEEE. CDR3 loop: CASSTGTGGPDTQYF. The CDR3 bases are TGTGCCAGCAGTACCGGGACAGGGGGACCAGATACGCAGTATTTT.

The chain uses TRBV10-3 and TRBJ1-2, with unresolved D. Between the trimmed V and J ends, which lost 4 bases and 0 bases, there was a span of 12 bases. Germline CDR1 reads ENHRY; CDR2 reads SYGVKD. The CDR3 contains 15 residues. CDR3 sequence reads: CAISVTGDANYGYTF. As DNA, the CDR3 is TGTGCCATCAGTGTGACCGGAGACGCTAACTATGGCTACACCTTC.

The rearrangement links TRBV20-1 to TRBJ1-2, with 7 positions matching TRBD1. V was pared by 5 bases and J by 2 bases, with 5 bases of the junction left unmatched. The CDR3 is 13 residues long. Germline loops: CDR1 DFQATT, CDR2 SNEGSKA (reference sequence). Here the CDR3 DNA reads TGCAGTGCTCAACAGGGGCCCAACTATGGCTACACCTTC. Its protein is CSAQQGPNYGYTF.

In this sample, this clonotype turned up once. The chain is built from TRBV4-1 and TRBJ2-1; 16 bases agree with TRBD2. The CDR3 consists of 19 residues. Unmatched junction bases numbered 12, after V lost 3 bases and J lost 7 bases. CDR1 and CDR2 (germline): MGHRA, YSYEKL. Here the CDR3 reads CASSHHTGTSGRAGNEQFF. CDR3 in DNA: TGCGCCAGCAGCCACCACACCGGGACTAGCGGGAGGGCCGGTAATGAGCAGTTCTTC.